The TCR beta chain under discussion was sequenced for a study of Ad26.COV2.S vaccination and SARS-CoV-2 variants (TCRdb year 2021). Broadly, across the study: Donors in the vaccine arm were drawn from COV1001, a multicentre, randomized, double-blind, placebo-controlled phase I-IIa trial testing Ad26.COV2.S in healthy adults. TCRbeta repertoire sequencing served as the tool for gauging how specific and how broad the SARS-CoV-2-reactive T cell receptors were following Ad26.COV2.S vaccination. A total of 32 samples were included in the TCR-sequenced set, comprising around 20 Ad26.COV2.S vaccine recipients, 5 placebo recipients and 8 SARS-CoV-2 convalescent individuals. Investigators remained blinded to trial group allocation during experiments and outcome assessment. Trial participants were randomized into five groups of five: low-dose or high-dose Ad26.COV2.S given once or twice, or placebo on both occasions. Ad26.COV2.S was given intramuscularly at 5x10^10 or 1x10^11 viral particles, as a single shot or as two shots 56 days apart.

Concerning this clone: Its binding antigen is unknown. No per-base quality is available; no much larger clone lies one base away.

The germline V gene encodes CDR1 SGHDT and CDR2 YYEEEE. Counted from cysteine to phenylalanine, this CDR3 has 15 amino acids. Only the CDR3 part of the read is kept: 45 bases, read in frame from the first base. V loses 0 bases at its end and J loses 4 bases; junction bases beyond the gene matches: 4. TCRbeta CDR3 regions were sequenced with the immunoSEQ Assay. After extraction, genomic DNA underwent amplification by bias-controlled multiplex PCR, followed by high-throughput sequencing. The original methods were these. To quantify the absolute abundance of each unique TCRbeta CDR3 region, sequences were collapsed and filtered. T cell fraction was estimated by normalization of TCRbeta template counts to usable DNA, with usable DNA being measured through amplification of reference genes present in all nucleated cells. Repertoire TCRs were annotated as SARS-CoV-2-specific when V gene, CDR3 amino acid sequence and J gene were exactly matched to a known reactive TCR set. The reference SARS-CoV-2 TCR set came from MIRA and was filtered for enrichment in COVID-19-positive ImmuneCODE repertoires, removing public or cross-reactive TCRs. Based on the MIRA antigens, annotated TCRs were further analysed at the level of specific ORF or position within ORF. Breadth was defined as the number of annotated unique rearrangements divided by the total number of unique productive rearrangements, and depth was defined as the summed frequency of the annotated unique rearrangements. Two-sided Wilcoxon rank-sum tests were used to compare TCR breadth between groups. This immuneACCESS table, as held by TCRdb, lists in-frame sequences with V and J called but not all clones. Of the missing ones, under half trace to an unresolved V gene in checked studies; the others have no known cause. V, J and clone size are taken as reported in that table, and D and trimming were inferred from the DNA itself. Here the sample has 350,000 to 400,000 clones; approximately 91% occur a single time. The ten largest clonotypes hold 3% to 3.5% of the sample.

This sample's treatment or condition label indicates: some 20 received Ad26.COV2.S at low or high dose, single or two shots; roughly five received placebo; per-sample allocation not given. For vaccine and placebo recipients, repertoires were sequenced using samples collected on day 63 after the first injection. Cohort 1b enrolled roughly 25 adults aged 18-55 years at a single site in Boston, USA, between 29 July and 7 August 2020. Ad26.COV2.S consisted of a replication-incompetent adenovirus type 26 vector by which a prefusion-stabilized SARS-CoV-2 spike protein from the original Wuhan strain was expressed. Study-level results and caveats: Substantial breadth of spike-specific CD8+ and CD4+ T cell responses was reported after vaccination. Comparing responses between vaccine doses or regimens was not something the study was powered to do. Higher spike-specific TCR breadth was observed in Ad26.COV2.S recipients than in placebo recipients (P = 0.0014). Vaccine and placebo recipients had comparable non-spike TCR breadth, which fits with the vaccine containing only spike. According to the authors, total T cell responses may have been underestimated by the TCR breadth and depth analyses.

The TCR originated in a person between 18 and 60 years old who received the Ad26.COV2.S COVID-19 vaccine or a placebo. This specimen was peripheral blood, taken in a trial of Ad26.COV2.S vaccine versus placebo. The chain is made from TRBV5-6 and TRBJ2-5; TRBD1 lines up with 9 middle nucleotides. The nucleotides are TGTGCCAGCAGCTTGGGGACAGGGGTCGGAGAGACCCAGTACTTC. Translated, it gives CASSLGTGVGETQYF.